The 27 T cell receptor beta chains presented below share a single source sample, sequenced in a study of CD4 T cells in relation to SARS-CoV-2 and coronaviruses (dated by TCRdb to about 2021). These receptors' targets are unknown. The library was obtained by the immunoSEQ multiplex PCR assay. Not all clones reach the TCRdb copy of this immuneACCESS table, which keeps in-frame sequences only. Checked studies attribute under half of the gap to unresolved V genes and leave the rest unexplained. In all, the sample holds roughly 41,000 clones, and around 82% of those were seen once. The ten largest clones add up to 4.5% of the sample. Specimen: naive CD4+ T cells from PBMCs, cultured in vitro. The meaning of the sample's cell subset or site label: naive CD4+ T cells isolated by negative enrichment. Receptor source: an adult with COVID-19.

This clone was counted a single time. The genes are TRBV30 and TRBJ2-1; 7 bases are shared with TRBD2. Germline V gene lookup returns CDR1 GTSNPN and CDR2 SVGIG (reference sequence). With 2 bases clipped from V and 8 bases from J, the junction kept 6 bases outside the gene matches. The CDR3 contains 13 residues. In DNA, the CDR3 is TGTGCCTGGAGTTTAAGGAGCGGGGATGAGCAGTTCTTC. Its translation: CAWSLRSGDEQFF.

The sample holds one count of this clone. This chain joins TRBV7-2 and TRBJ2-3, with D perhaps assigned TRBD1 or TRBD2 (5 bases each). The CDR3 totals 16 residues. The V gene lost 3 bases and the J gene lost 1 base, with 14 bases spanning the gap. Looked up from germline, CDR1 is SGHTA and CDR2 is FQGNSA. CDR3 nucleotides: TGTGCCAGCAGCTTCTCCACGATGGGGGGCACAGATACGCAGTATTTT. It specifies CASSFSTMGGTDTQYF.

This rearrangement joins TRBV30 to TRBJ1-2, with D perhaps matching TRBD1 (6 bases). The CDR3 is made up of 14 amino acids. The V gene's germline CDR1 is GTSNPN and CDR2 SVGIG (reference sequence). Trimming pared 0 bases from V and 5 bases from J, leaving 13 bases between. The CDR3: CAWSVLMGAYGYTF. CDR3 bases: TGTGCCTGGAGTGTACTGATGGGGGCTTATGGCTACACCTTC.

CDR3 sequence reads: CASSQEPAISYEQYF. CDR3 nucleotide sequence: TGTGCCAGCAGCCAAGAGCCGGCGATCTCCTACGAGCAGTACTTC. The chain employs TRBV3-1 (or the pseudogene TRBV3-2) and TRBJ2-7, with unresolved D. V lost 0 bases to trimming and J lost 0 bases, with 9 bases between them. This CDR3 region has 15 residues. Germline V gene lookup returns CDR1 LGHDT and CDR2 YNNKEL (reference sequence).

The V and J genes are TRBV28 and TRBJ2-7; TRBD1 agrees at 9 bases. The CDR3 covers 14 residues. With V trimmed by 6 bases and J by 4 bases, 7 bases remained unmatched. CDR1 and CDR2 (germline): MDHEN, SYDVKM. This CDR3 is CASRDSTGGYEQYF. CDR3 in DNA: TGTGCCAGCAGAGACTCGACAGGGGGGTACGAGCAGTACTTC.

The chain links TRBV30 to TRBJ1-5; D is uncertain. The germline CDR1 and CDR2 sequences are GTSNPN and SVGIG (reference sequence). Trimming took off 1 base at V and 2 bases at J, with 6 bases between the two ends. The CDR3 contains 13 residues. For the CDR3, the DNA is TGTGCCTGGAGTGAGCAGGGCAATCAGCCCCAGCATTTT. The encoded protein is CAWSEQGNQPQHF.

This CDR3 reads CASSPNGRLAAYEQYF. DNA of the CDR3: TGTGCCAGCAGCCCTAACGGGAGACTAGCGGCCTACGAGCAGTACTTC. The gene calls are TRBV7-8 and TRBJ2-7; 9 bases fit TRBD2. The CDR3 sequence is 16 residues long. The J segment lost 2 bases and the V segment lost 5 bases, leaving 10 bases of the junction unmatched. Per germline, CDR1 SGHVS and CDR2 FQNEAQ.

V and J are TRBV29-1 and TRBJ2-1; TRBD1 matches at 8 bases. CDR3 size: 12 residues. The germline V gene has CDR1 SQVTM and CDR2 ANQGSEA. The V gene end was trimmed by 4 bases and the J gene end by 8 bases; junction bases not matched to a gene: 4. CDR3 region: CSVGRTGYEQFF. DNA of the CDR3: TGCAGCGTTGGAAGGACAGGGTATGAGCAGTTCTTC.

The rearrangement links TRBV5-1 to TRBJ2-5; no clear D gene. Trimming left V 3 bases short and J 0 bases short, with 18 bases between. The CDR3 length is 17 residues. Per the germline V gene, CDR1 is SGHRS and CDR2 is YFSETQ. The CDR3 loop reads CASSYHHTPFNQETQYF. The CDR3 bases are TGCGCCAGCAGCTACCATCACACTCCCTTTAACCAAGAGACCCAGTACTTC.

This chain joins TRBV7-3 and TRBJ2-2, with D possibly TRBD1 on 5 matching bases. The germline V gene has CDR1 SGHTA and CDR2 FQGTGA. V lost 2 bases and J 6 bases, leaving 10 bases between the germline ends. There are 14 residues in the CDR3. The CDR3 DNA reads as TGTGCCAGCAGCTTACATCAAGGGGCCGGGGAGCTGTTTTTT. Protein product: CASSLHQGAGELFF.

This chain uses TRBV9 with TRBJ2-1; 9 nucleotides match TRBD2. The CDR3 spans 18 residues. The V gene end was trimmed by 2 bases and the J gene end by 5 bases; junction bases not matched to a gene: 14. CDR1 is SGDLS, CDR2 YYNGEE, per germline. The CDR3 DNA reads TGTGCCAGCAGCGTCGGGCTCGGCGGGAGGGCCGGGGACAATGAGCAGTTCTTC. Translated, it gives CASSVGLGGRAGDNEQFF. Together with reference TRBV9 and TRBJ2-1, the CDR3 gives the full variable domain: DSGVTQTPKHLITATGQRVTLRCSPRSGDLSVYWYQQSLDQGLQFLIQYYNGEERAKGNILERFSAQQFPDLHSELNLSSLELGDSALYFCASSVGLGGRAGDNEQFFGPGTRLTVL.

There are a few counts of this clone. This sequence joins TRBV25-1 and TRBJ1-5; possibly TRBD1 for D (6 bases). This CDR3 is 13 amino acids long. Trimming removed 4 bases from V and 2 bases from J, with 6 bases in between. Germline V gives CDR1 MGHDK, CDR2 SYGVNS. This CDR3 reads CASSGTGNQPQHF. DNA of the CDR3: TGTGCCAGCAGTGGGACAGGCAATCAGCCCCAGCATTTT.

This clone showed up just a few times. The rearrangement uses TRBV3-1 (or the pseudogene TRBV3-2) and TRBJ1-1; TRBD1 might be the D (6 bases). Trimming removed 4 bases at V and 0 bases at J, with 9 bases between. The CDR3 consists of 14 residues. Germline V CDR1 and CDR2: LGHDT, YNNKEL (reference sequence). DNA for the CDR3: TGTGCCAGCAGCCCGGGGGACATGAACACTGAAGCTTTCTTT. It encodes CASSPGDMNTEAFF.

This clone was seen a single time. V usage is TRBV27 and J usage is TRBJ1-4; D possibly corresponds to TRBD1 (5 bases). The CDR3 runs 16 residues. Trimming took off 5 bases at V and 3 bases at J, with 16 bases between the two ends. Germline assignment: CDR1 MNHEY and CDR2 SMNVEV (reference sequence). The chain's CDR3 is CASSKSGGGANEKLFF. Here the CDR3 DNA reads TGTGCCAGCAGTAAGAGTGGCGGGGGGGCTAATGAAAAACTGTTTTTT.

The chain has TRBV7-9 and TRBJ2-3; 13 bases line up with TRBD2. With 6 bases clipped from V and 5 bases from J, the junction kept 5 bases outside the gene matches. The CDR3 totals 15 residues. Germline CDR1 and CDR2: SEHNR and FQNEAQ (reference sequence). The CDR3 loop is CASRLLAGGKDTQYF. DNA of the CDR3: TGTGCCAGCAGGTTACTAGCGGGAGGGAAAGATACGCAGTATTTT.

The gene calls are TRBV7-6 and TRBJ1-4, with D possibly being TRBD1 (6 bases). V dropped 4 bases and J dropped 5 bases, with 14 bases sitting between them. Per the germline V gene, CDR1 is SGHVS and CDR2 is FNYEAQ. CDR3 length equals 15 residues. CDR3 sequence reads: CASSSPGAQNEKLFF. The CDR3, as DNA: TGTGCCAGCAGCTCCCCAGGGGCCCAAAATGAAAAACTGTTTTTT. The full variable domain, its missing parts supplied by reference TRBV7-6 and TRBJ1-4, is GAGVSQSPRYKVTKRGQDVALRCDPISGHVSLYWYRQALGQGPEFLTYFNYEAQQDKSGLPNDRFSAERPEGSISTLTIQRTEQRDSAMYRCASSSPGAQNEKLFFGSGTQLSVL.

This chain connects TRBV6-2 or TRBV6-3 to TRBJ2-6; 8 nucleotides line up with TRBD1. The V gene end was trimmed by 6 bases and the J gene end by 1 base; junction bases not matched to a gene: 5. The CDR3 covers 16 residues. CDR1 and CDR2 from the germline V gene are MNHEY and SVGEGT. CDR3 amino acids: CASSNTGGSGANVLTF. The CDR3 DNA reads as TGTGCCAGCAGCAACACAGGGGGTTCTGGGGCCAACGTCCTGACTTTC.

The chain recombines TRBV28 with TRBJ2-2; TRBD2 matches 11 bases. V lost 8 bases and J lost 1; bases outside the gene matches: 6. CDR3 length: 16 amino acids. The germline V gene has CDR1 MDHEN and CDR2 SYDVKM. In DNA, the CDR3 is TGTGCCAGCGCCTCCGGACTAGCGGGGAACACCGGGGAGCTGTTTTTT. Its protein is CASASGLAGNTGELFF.

The chain joins TRBV5-1 to TRBJ1-4; 10 nucleotides line up with TRBD1. The CDR3 runs 15 residues. V lost 4 bases, J lost 7 bases, and 7 bases stayed unmatched. CDR1 is SGHRS and CDR2 is YFSETQ in the germline V gene. CDR3 amino acids: CASSPTTGGGEKLFF. The DNA for the CDR3 is TGCGCCAGCAGCCCCACGACAGGGGGCGGTGAAAAACTGTTTTTT.

The chain is built from TRBV19 and TRBJ2-2; 11 nucleotides match TRBD1. CDR3 length: 19 amino acids. Germline CDR1 reads LNHDA; CDR2 reads SQIVND (reference sequence). J lost 3 bases, V lost 3 bases, and 12 bases had no gene match. CDR3 amino acids: CASSMRAPGQGVYTGELFF. The CDR3 DNA is TGTGCCAGTAGTATGCGGGCCCCGGGACAGGGGGTCTACACCGGGGAGCTGTTTTTT.

The V gene is TRBV19, the J gene TRBJ2-7, with D tentatively TRBD1 (6 bases). Looked up from germline, CDR1 is LNHDA and CDR2 is SQIVND (reference sequence). V lost 6 bases and J 4 bases, leaving 16 bases between the germline ends. CDR3 length: 14 amino acids. CDR3 loop: CASRGVGAEYEQYF. CDR3 nucleotides: TGTGCCAGTAGAGGAGTGGGGGCCGAGTACGAGCAGTACTTC.

The rearrangement uses TRBV2 and TRBJ1-2, with D possibly being TRBD1 (6 bases). CDR3 length: 13 amino acids. The germline V and J ends were trimmed by 5 bases and 2 bases, with 9 bases remaining between them. Germline V gene sequence: CDR1 SNHLY, CDR2 FYNNEI. CDR3 residues: CASSRQENYGYTF. DNA of the CDR3: TGTGCCAGCAGTAGACAGGAGAACTATGGCTACACCTTC.

The genes are TRBV10-3 and TRBJ1-1, with 7 positions matching TRBD1. CDR1 is ENHRY and CDR2 is SYGVKD in the germline V gene. The CDR3 runs 13 residues. V lost 0 bases, J lost 7 bases, and 2 bases stayed unmatched. CDR3 in amino acids: CAISESGQFEAFF. The CDR3 DNA reads as TGTGCCATCAGTGAGTCGGGACAGTTTGAAGCTTTCTTT.

The CDR3 region has the DNA TGTGCCAGCAGGACTGGGACTAGCGGGAGGAGCGGGGAGCTGTTTTTT. The encoded protein is CASRTGTSGRSGELFF. This chain links TRBV2 with TRBJ2-2; 15 bases align to TRBD2. Germline CDR1 SNHLY, CDR2 FYNNEI. The CDR3 is 16 amino acids. With V trimmed by 6 bases and J by 7 bases, 6 bases remained unmatched. Looking up the rest from reference TRBV2 and TRBJ2-2 gives the full variable domain: EPEVTQTPSHQVTQMGQEVILRCVPISNHLYFYWYRQILGQKVEFLVSFYNNEISEKSEIFDDQFSVERPDGSNFTLKIRSTKLEDSAMYFCASRTGTSGRSGELFFGEGSRLTVL.

The V call is TRBV7-2, the J call TRBJ2-3; tentatively, D is TRBD2 (6 bases). The CDR3 consists of 18 residues. Germline CDR1 SGHTA, CDR2 FQGNSA. Trimming cost V 5 bases and J 1 base, with 22 bases left between them. CDR3 residues: CASSPPRYGGDRTDTQYF. Here the CDR3 DNA reads TGTGCCAGCAGCCCCCCCCGGTACGGCGGGGATCGCACAGATACGCAGTATTTT. The full variable domain, completed using reference TRBV7-2 and TRBJ2-3, is GAGVSQSPSNKVTEKGKDVELRCDPISGHTALYWYRQSLGQGLEFLIYFQGNSAPDKSGLPSDRFSAERTGGSVSTLTIQRTQQEDSAVYLCASSPPRYGGDRTDTQYFGPGTRLTVL.

This clone was counted a single time. This chain uses TRBV6-2 or TRBV6-3 with TRBJ2-3; D call uncertain. With 6 bases removed from V and 4 bases from J, the gap between germline ends came to 20 bases. The CDR3 contains 16 residues. Germline V CDR1 and CDR2: MNHEY, SVGEGT. CDR3 in DNA: TGTGCCAGCAGCCCTGACGTCGGCGGAGACCCAGATACGCAGTATTTT. It yields the protein CASSPDVGGDPDTQYF.

This clone was seen once. The chain employs TRBV7-9 and TRBJ1-4; 7 bases fit TRBD1. Germline-derived CDR1 and CDR2 are SEHNR and FQNEAQ (reference sequence). V lost 2 bases to trimming and J lost 0 bases; unmatched junction nucleotides: 3. The CDR3 totals 16 residues. The DNA of the CDR3 is TGTGCCAGCAGCTTATTCACAGGGGCAACTAATGAAAAACTGTTTTTT. It specifies CASSLFTGATNEKLFF.